A selection of T cell receptor beta chains follows, all from one sample in a study of blood T cell repertoires in COVID-19. The protocol was immunoSEQ multiplex PCR, while the TCRdb copy is restricted to in-frame clones and leaves out a portion. The profile covers approximately 260,000 clones, with roughly 80% appearing a single time and approximately 3.6% taken by the ten largest. The sample taken for sequencing was PBMCs or T cells enriched from blood (not recorded which). The receptor source for this set is a man over 45 who had recovered from COVID-19. Each CDR3 is given with its conserved first and last residue. A D gene is named only where the DNA matches it firmly. A row's size may be missing; if present it is once, few, many or a size class.

-	TRBJ2-5	14	TRBV7-9	-	TGTGCCAGCAGCTTCGACAGACTCCAAGAGACCCAGTACTTC	CASSFDRLQETQYF
TRBD2	TRBJ2-1	19	TRBV24-1	once	TGTGCCACCAGTGATCCTCCGATGGGCGGGAGTTTATCCTACAATGAGCAGTTCTTC	CATSDPPMGGSLSYNEQFF
TRBD1	TRBJ1-4	15	TRBV27	-	TGTGCCAGCAGTCCCGACAGGGAGGTTACTGAAAAACTGTTTTTT	CASSPDREVTEKLFF
TRBD1	TRBJ1-2	12	TRBV10-3	-	TGTGCCATCAGTAGGACAGGGAATGGCTACACCTTC	CAISRTGNGYTF
-	TRBJ2-1	16	TRBV14	-	TGTGCCAGCAGCCAAGATTGGTCGCGACAGTACAATGAGCAGTTCTTC	CASSQDWSRQYNEQFF
-	TRBJ2-7	13	TRBV7-3	once	TGTGCCAGCAGCTTAAGCCCCCGGGGCGAGCAGTACTTC	CASSLSPRGEQYF
TRBD1	TRBJ2-2	15	TRBV7-3	few	TGTGCCAGCAGCTTAAACCCGACAGGGACCGGGGAGCTGTTTTTT	CASSLNPTGTGELFF
-	TRBJ2-1	16	TRBV5-4	many	TGTGCCAGCAGCCGAAATTCCCACACGGGGTACAATGAGCAGTTCTTC	CASSRNSHTGYNEQFF
TRBD1	TRBJ1-2	14	TRBV28	-	TGTGCCAGCAGTTCCGGGACAGTCCTCTATGGCTACACCTTC	CASSSGTVLYGYTF
-	TRBJ1-5	14	TRBV18	-	TGTGCCAGCTCGGTCGACACGGCGAATCAGCCCCAGCATTTT	CASSVDTANQPQHF
TRBD1	TRBJ1-4	17	TRBV4-1	once	TGCGCCAGCAGCCAAGGGACAGGGGGCTTCACTAATGAAAAACTGTTTTTT	CASSQGTGGFTNEKLFF
TRBD1	TRBJ1-2	16	TRBV19	-	TGTGCCAGTAGTATCGCCTCGGGACAGGGGGCGGGCGGCTACACCTTC	CASSIASGQGAGGYTF
-	TRBJ2-1	16	TRBV6-1	-	TGTGCCAGCAGTGAAAGTTGGTGGGAGATTGACAATGAGCAGTTCTTC	CASSESWWEIDNEQFF
TRBD2	TRBJ2-7	16	TRBV5-4	-	TGTGCCAGCAGCTTGTCGGGCGGGGGGCTTACCTACGAGCAGTACTTC	CASSLSGGGLTYEQYF
TRBD2	TRBJ2-7	14	TRBV29-1	-	TGCAGCGTTGGGCAGGGACTAGCTGGCTACGAGCAGTACTTC	CSVGQGLAGYEQYF
TRBD1	TRBJ1-5	13	TRBV18	few	TGTGCCAGCTCACTGGACAGGGATCAGCCCCAGCATTTT	CASSLDRDQPQHF
TRBD1	TRBJ2-7	14	TRBV3-1/TRBV3-2	-	TGTGCCAGCAGCCCCGGACAGGGAGACTCCGAGCAGTACTTC	CASSPGQGDSEQYF
TRBD2	TRBJ2-3	16	TRBV5-1	-	TGCGCCAGCAGCTTGGGTAGCGGGTTCCGCACAGATACGCAGTATTTT	CASSLGSGFRTDTQYF
-	TRBJ2-3	15	TRBV5-1	-	TGCGCCAGCAGCACAGGGAACGTGATGGGAGATACGCAGTATTTT	CASSTGNVMGDTQYF
-	TRBJ1-2	15	TRBV11-2	-	TGTGCCAGCAGCCCCACCCACGGACAGCGATATGGCTACACCTTC	CASSPTHGQRYGYTF
-	TRBJ2-2	14	TRBV30	-	TGTGCCTGGGCACAGGGACATACGACCGGGGAGCTGTTTTTT	CAWAQGHTTGELFF
-	TRBJ2-7	15	TRBV5-8	-	TGTGCCAGCAGCTTGGGGCCAGGTAGTAACAACGAGCAGTACTTC	CASSLGPGSNNEQYF
-	TRBJ1-1	14	TRBV5-8	-	TGTGCCAGCAGCTTCAGGGCCATGAACACTGAAGCTTTCTTT	CASSFRAMNTEAFF
-	TRBJ2-7	15	TRBV11-2	once	TGTGCCAGCAGCGCCCGACGGGATACCGCCTACGAGCAGTACTTC	CASSARRDTAYEQYF
TRBD1	TRBJ1-1	14	TRBV6-2/TRBV6-3	-	TGTGCCAGCAGTTACTTAGGGACAGGGGGCGGAGCTTTCTTT	CASSYLGTGGGAFF
-	TRBJ1-1	15	TRBV9	-	TGTGCCAGCAGCGTAGCTGGGAACCGGGGGACTGAAGCTTTCTTT	CASSVAGNRGTEAFF
TRBD2	TRBJ2-2	15	TRBV18	-	TGTGCCAGCTCACCACTCGAGACTAGCATCGGGGAGCTGTTTTTT	CASSPLETSIGELFF
-	TRBJ2-3	14	TRBV9	-	TGTGCCAGCAGCGTGAGGGAAAGCACAGATACGCAGTATTTT	CASSVRESTDTQYF
-	TRBJ1-1	16	TRBV11-2	-	TGTGCCAGCAGCTTAGTATATCGGGGAAAGAACACTGAAGCTTTCTTT	CASSLVYRGKNTEAFF
-	TRBJ1-1	14	TRBV10-3	few	TGTGCCATCAGTGTAGAACAGGGGAACACTGAAGCTTTCTTT	CAISVEQGNTEAFF
-	TRBJ2-5	15	TRBV19	-	TGTGCCAGTAGTATTGGGCAGGGGGGAAGAGAGACCCAGTACTTC	CASSIGQGGRETQYF
-	TRBJ1-2	14	TRBV25-1	-	TGTGCCAGCAGCTCCCAGGGCAGGATGGGGGGCTACACCTTC	CASSSQGRMGGYTF
TRBD1	TRBJ2-1	17	TRBV6-2/TRBV6-3	-	TGTGCCAGCAGTTACTGGCCAGGGGGTAGCTCCTACAATGAGCAGTTCTTC	CASSYWPGGSSYNEQFF
TRBD1	TRBJ1-6	17	TRBV7-8	-	TGTGCCAGCAGCTTAGCTACAATGGGACAGACGAATTCACCCCTCCACTTT	CASSLATMGQTNSPLHF
-	TRBJ1-5	13	TRBV5-4	-	TGTGCCAGCAGCTTGGACAGGGATCAGCCCCAGCATTTT	CASSLDRDQPQHF
-	TRBJ2-7	12	TRBV10-3	-	TGTGCCATCAGTCGACAGACCTACGAGCAGTACTTC	CAISRQTYEQYF
TRBD2	TRBJ2-3	16	TRBV15	-	TGTGCCACCAGCGGACTAGCGGCCTACAGCACAGATACGCAGTATTTT	CATSGLAAYSTDTQYF
TRBD1	TRBJ2-3	17	TRBV6-4	-	TGTGCCAGCAACTACTCAAGGACAGGGGTTCCCCCAGATACGCAGTATTTT	CASNYSRTGVPPDTQYF
TRBD1	TRBJ1-4	14	TRBV15	-	TGTGCCACCAGCAGAGGACAGGGGATTGAAAAACTGTTTTTT	CATSRGQGIEKLFF
-	TRBJ1-2	15	TRBV11-2	few	TGTGCCAGCAGCTTAGGGGGGCCCATATCATATGGCTACACCTTC	CASSLGGPISYGYTF
TRBD1	TRBJ2-7	14	TRBV29-1	-	TGCAGCGTTGCCCGGACAGGTGTGAGAGACGAGCAGTACTTC	CSVARTGVRDEQYF
-	TRBJ2-4	14	TRBV6-4	-	TGTGCCACCTTACCCGGCGGAGCCAAAAACATTCAGTACTTC	CATLPGGAKNIQYF
TRBD1	TRBJ1-2	17	TRBV5-1	few	TGCGCCAGCAGCTTTTTTCCCGGGACAGGGTATGAAGGTGGCTACACCTTC	CASSFFPGTGYEGGYTF
TRBD2	TRBJ2-7	12	TRBV5-3	-	TGTGCCAGAAGCCCTGGACTAGCGGAGCAGTACTTC	CARSPGLAEQYF
TRBD1	TRBJ1-4	17	TRBV5-8	-	TGTGCCAGCAGGCACACACATACAGGGGCGCTGAATGAAAAACTGTTTTTT	CASRHTHTGALNEKLFF
TRBD2	TRBJ2-2	14	TRBV10-2	-	TGCGCCAGCTCCTCTAGCGGGAGGGCCGGGGAGCTGTTTTTT	CASSSSGRAGELFF
-	TRBJ2-5	14	TRBV7-2	-	TGTGCCAGCAGCTTAGGACTCTCCGCGGAGACCCAGTACTTC	CASSLGLSAETQYF
TRBD2	TRBJ2-1	16	TRBV9	-	TGTGCCAGCAGCGTGTCGACTAGCGGGGGGGCATTTGAGCAGTTCTTC	CASSVSTSGGAFEQFF
-	TRBJ2-7	14	TRBV19	-	TGTGCCAGTAGTGAGACAGCAAATACCTACGAGCAGTACTTC	CASSETANTYEQYF
TRBD2	TRBJ2-3	16	TRBV7-2	-	TGTGCCAGCAGCCAGACTAGCGGGAGTGGCCCAGATACGCAGTATTTT	CASSQTSGSGPDTQYF